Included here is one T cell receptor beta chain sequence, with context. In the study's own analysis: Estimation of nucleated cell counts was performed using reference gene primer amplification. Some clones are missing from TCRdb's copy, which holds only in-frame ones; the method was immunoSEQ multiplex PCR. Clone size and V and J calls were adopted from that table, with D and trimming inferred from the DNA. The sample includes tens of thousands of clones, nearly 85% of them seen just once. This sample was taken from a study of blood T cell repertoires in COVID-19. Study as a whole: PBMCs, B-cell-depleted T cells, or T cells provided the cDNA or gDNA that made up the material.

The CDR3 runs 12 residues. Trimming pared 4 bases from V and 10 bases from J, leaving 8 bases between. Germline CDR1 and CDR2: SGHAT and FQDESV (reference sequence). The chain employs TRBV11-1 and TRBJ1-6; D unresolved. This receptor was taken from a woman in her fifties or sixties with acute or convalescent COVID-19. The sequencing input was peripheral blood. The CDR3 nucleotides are TGTGCCAGCAGCTCTAATCGCTCACCCCTCCACTTT. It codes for CASSSNRSPLHF. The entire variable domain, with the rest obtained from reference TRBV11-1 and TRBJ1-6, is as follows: EAEVAQSPRYKITEKSQAVAFWCDPISGHATLYWYRQILGQGPELLVQFQDESVVDDSQLPKDRFSAERLKGVDSTLKIQPAELGDSAMYLCASSSNRSPLHFGNGTRLTVT.